The present T cell receptor beta chain was sequenced within a study of Ad26.COV2.S vaccination and SARS-CoV-2 variants. Study-level background: The trial was COV1001 and the donor's arm was Ad26.COV2.S.

This CDR3 comprises 14 residues. V dropped 6 bases and J dropped 2; count of bases not matched to a gene: 5. Germline loops: CDR1 PRHDT, CDR2 FYEKMQ (reference sequence). TCRdb's copy holds only in-frame clones and misses some; the assay was immunoSEQ multiplex PCR. This repertoire shows about 450,000 clones, roughly 89% found once; its top ten account for about 2.5%. With respect to this clone: The antigen is not known.

The treatment is: 15 to 20 received Ad26.COV2.S at low or high dose, single or two shots; several received placebo; per-sample allocation not given. The study sampled participants on day 63 after the first vaccine or placebo injection. Study-level points and caveats: Measures of TCR breadth and depth may have fallen short of total T cell responses.

The starting material was peripheral blood, obtained in a trial of Ad26.COV2.S vaccine versus placebo. This TCR came from a person aged 18-60 years who received the Ad26.COV2.S COVID-19 vaccine or a placebo. This sequence joins TRBV13 and TRBJ2-7, with 9 positions matching TRBD1. CDR3 coding DNA: TGTGCCAGCAGACCTTGGACAGGGGCCTACGAGCAGTACTTC. Translation: CASRPWTGAYEQYF.